The 26 T cell receptor beta chains in this list originate from one sample, sequenced in a study of CD8 T cells in Susac syndrome. Reverse transcription of about 0.45 to 1 ug RNA was carried out with random hexamers. TCRdb called the immunoSEQ multiplex PCR reads again in MiXCR, with one record for every CDR3 protein. The sample consists of about 180,000 distinct CDR3 sequences, 90% to 95% of them appearing once. Sequenced material: CD4+ T cells from PBMCs. The origin of the receptors is a human donor with Susac syndrome.

The chain combines TRBV7-9 with TRBJ1-5; weak D call: TRBD1 (6 bases). V was clipped by 5 bases and J by 3 bases, with 14 bases between them. The CDR3 is 15 amino acids. Germline CDR1 and CDR2: SEHNR and FQNEAQ (reference sequence). This chain's CDR3 is CASSPQAGDNQPQHF. CDR3 nucleotide sequence: TGTGCCAGCAGCCCCCAGGCAGGGGACAATCAGCCCCAGCATTTT. Combining the CDR3 with reference TRBV7-9 and TRBJ1-5 gives the whole variable domain DTGVSQNPRHKITKRGQNVTFRCDPISEHNRLYWYRQTLGQGPEFLTYFQNEAQLEKSRLLSDRFSAERPKGSFSTLEIQRTEQGDSAMYLCASSPQAGDNQPQHFGDGTRLSIL.

This chain links TRBV6-5 with TRBJ1-1; D remains unclear. V gave up 1 base and J gave up 1 base, with 7 bases separating them. CDR1 is MNHEY and CDR2 is SVGAGI in the germline V gene. The CDR3 runs 14 residues. The CDR3 region is CASSYFGENTEAFF. DNA of the CDR3: TGTGCCAGCAGTTACTTCGGGGAGAACACTGAAGCTTTCTTT.

The chain combines TRBV5-6 with TRBJ1-1, with D uncertain. V shed 4 bases and J shed 6 bases, with 19 bases lying between them. This CDR3 has 15 amino acids. Germline V gene lookup returns CDR1 SGHDT and CDR2 YYEEEE. The CDR3 sequence is CASSPLVAGIPEAFF. CDR3 DNA: TGTGCCAGCAGCCCTCTGGTGGCGGGAATCCCTGAAGCTTTCTTT. The whole variable domain, remainder taken from reference TRBV5-6 and TRBJ1-1, is DAGVTQSPTHLIKTRGQQVTLRCSPKSGHDTVSWYQQALGQGPQFIFQYYEEEERQRGNFPDRFSGHQFPNYSSELNVNALLLGDSALYLCASSPLVAGIPEAFFGQGTRLTVV.

This clonotype came up once. The rearrangement links TRBV29-1 to TRBJ1-5, with D perhaps matching TRBD1 (6 bases). Germline loops: CDR1 SQVTM, CDR2 ANQGSEA. The V end lost 8 bases, the J end lost 0 bases, and 11 bases lay between the germline ends. CDR3 length: 13 residues. The CDR3 loop reads CSIQGNSNQPQHF. CDR3 DNA sequence: TGCAGCATACAGGGAAATAGCAATCAGCCCCAGCATTTT.

The gene calls are TRBV7-9 and TRBJ1-5; D is uncertain. The germline CDR1 and CDR2 sequences are SEHNR and FQNEAQ (reference sequence). This CDR3 is 14 amino acids long. Trimming pared 1 base from V and 1 base from J, leaving 5 bases between. DNA of the CDR3: TGTGCCAGCAGCTTAGGAAAAAGCAATCAGCCCCAGCATTTT. Amino acid sequence: CASSLGKSNQPQHF.

This chain joins TRBV5-1 and TRBJ2-1; 7 bases are a match to TRBD2. The CDR3 has 15 amino acids. Germline V gene sequence: CDR1 SGHRS, CDR2 YFSETQ. The V and J ends lost 0 bases and 3 bases, in that order; junction bases with no gene match: 3. The CDR3: CASSLGASGYNEQFF. CDR3 in DNA: TGCGCCAGCAGCTTGGGGGCTAGCGGCTACAATGAGCAGTTCTTC.

This chain connects TRBV12-3 or TRBV12-4 to TRBJ1-1; perhaps TRBD1 as D (6 bases). Trimming cost V 3 bases and J 5 bases, with 10 bases left between them. The CDR3 is 13 amino acids. The CDR3 nucleotides read TGTGCCAGCAGTTTTAAAGGGGGGACTGAAGCTTTCTTT. This gives the protein CASSFKGGTEAFF.

The chain employs TRBV9 and TRBJ2-1, with TRBD2 matching 8 bases. Unmatched junction bases numbered 13, after V lost 4 bases and J lost 4 bases. The CDR3 is made up of 17 amino acids. The germline gives CDR1 SGDLS, CDR2 YYNGEE. As DNA, the CDR3 is TGTGCCAGCAGCCCCACGTTAGGGACTAGATATTACAATGAGCAGTTCTTC. Residues: CASSPTLGTRYYNEQFF.

The gene calls are TRBV19 and TRBJ2-5; 8 nucleotides align to TRBD2. After removal of 6 bases from V and 0 bases from J, the junction contained 9 bases not matched to a gene. Germline V gene lookup returns CDR1 LNHDA and CDR2 SQIVND (reference sequence). This CDR3 spans 16 amino acids. This CDR3 is CASSRPGGQNQETQYF. Here the CDR3 DNA reads TGTGCCAGTAGCCGCCCGGGAGGGCAGAACCAAGAGACCCAGTACTTC.

The V call is TRBV29-1, the J call TRBJ2-2, with 11 nucleotides matching TRBD2. V dropped 7 bases and J dropped 6; count of bases not matched to a gene: 7. The CDR3 sequence is 14 residues long. The germline gives CDR1 SQVTM, CDR2 ANQGSEA. The CDR3 DNA reads as TGCAGCGGGACCTCTAGCGGGGGGCCCGGGGAGCTGTTTTTT. This gives the protein CSGTSSGGPGELFF.

This chain links TRBV3-1 with TRBJ1-1, with 9 bases identical to TRBD1. Trimming cost V 6 bases and J 8 bases; bases outside gene matches: 7. In germline, CDR1 is LGHDT, CDR2 YNNKEL (reference sequence). The CDR3 has 13 residues. CDR3 sequence reads: CASRRGTGTEAFF. CDR3 nucleotides: TGTGCCAGCAGGCGGGGGACAGGGACCGAAGCTTTCTTT.

The chain joins TRBV20-1 to TRBJ2-7; weak D call: TRBD1 (6 bases). The CDR3 is 14 residues long. Trimming removed 2 bases at V and 0 bases at J, with 11 bases between. CDR1 and CDR2 from the germline V gene are DFQATT and SNEGSKA (reference sequence). CDR3 DNA: TGCAGTGCTAGAAAGGGCAGGGGCTCCTACGAGCAGTACTTC. This translates into CSARKGRGSYEQYF.

The V and J genes are TRBV14 and TRBJ1-6; D might be TRBD1 (6 bases). V was shortened by 0 bases and J by 5 bases, with 11 bases between the two germline ends. Per the germline V gene, CDR1 is SGHDN and CDR2 is FVKESK. This CDR3 has 16 residues. CDR3 nucleotides: TGTGCCAGCAGCCAAGACAGGGGCCGGGATAATTCACCCCTCCACTTT. It specifies CASSQDRGRDNSPLHF.

The V gene is TRBV20-1, the J gene TRBJ2-5; TRBD2 matches 11 bases. The germline CDR1 and CDR2 sequences are DFQATT and SNEGSKA (reference sequence). The junction had 5 bases not matched to a gene; V was cut back by 6 bases and J by 2 bases. The CDR3 runs 14 residues. CDR3 sequence: CSAQTSGGQETQYF. As DNA, the CDR3 is TGCAGTGCCCAAACTAGCGGGGGACAAGAGACCCAGTACTTC.

The chain links TRBV30 to TRBJ2-1, with D possibly matching TRBD1 (5 bases). This CDR3 is 15 amino acids long. Between the trimmed V and J ends, which lost 5 bases and 2 bases, there was a span of 16 bases. Germline assignment: CDR1 GTSNPN and CDR2 SVGIG (reference sequence). The CDR3 DNA follows: TGTGCCTGGGCCCAGGACATTACAGCCTACAATGAGCAGTTCTTC. This sequence encodes CAWAQDITAYNEQFF. Looking up the rest from reference TRBV30 and TRBJ2-1 gives the full variable domain: SQTIHQWPATLVQPVGSPLSLECTVEGTSNPNLYWYRQAAGRGLQLLFYSVGIGQISSEVPQNLSASRPQDRQFILSSKKLLLSDSGFYLCAWAQDITAYNEQFFGPGTRLTVL.

The CDR3, as DNA: TGTGCCAGCAGCTTGTGGGTTAACGAGCAGTACTTC. Amino acid sequence: CASSLWVNEQYF. This chain links TRBV11-1 with TRBJ2-7; no clear D gene. CDR3 size: 12 residues. In germline, CDR1 is SGHAT, CDR2 FQDESV (reference sequence). Trimming removed 3 bases from V and 5 bases from J, with 8 bases in between.

The chain uses TRBV6-6 and TRBJ1-1, with a weak D call TRBD1 (6 bases). This CDR3 has 12 residues. With 7 bases removed from V and 5 bases from J, the gap between germline ends came to 11 bases. The germline V gene encodes CDR1 MNHNY and CDR2 SVGAGI (reference sequence). Here the CDR3 reads CASTQGQTEAFF. For the CDR3, the DNA is TGTGCCAGCACCCAAGGACAGACTGAAGCTTTCTTT.

This CDR3 reads CASSPLGSETQYF. As DNA, the CDR3 is TGTGCCAGCAGCCCCCTGGGCTCGGAGACCCAGTACTTC. The rearrangement uses TRBV7-2 and TRBJ2-5; no clear D gene. The germline CDR1 and CDR2 sequences are SGHTA and FQGNSA. Trimming cost V 5 bases and J 5 bases, with 12 bases left between them. The CDR3 extends over 13 amino acids. The full variable domain, rest sourced from reference TRBV7-2 and TRBJ2-5, is GAGVSQSPSNKVTEKGKDVELRCDPISGHTALYWYRQSLGQGLEFLIYFQGNSAPDKSGLPSDRFSAERTGGSVSTLTIQRTQQEDSAVYLCASSPLGSETQYFGPGTRLLVL.

This chain uses TRBV11-2 with TRBJ2-2, with D possibly being TRBD2 (5 bases). V was clipped by 11 bases and J by 7 bases, with 14 bases between them. This CDR3 has 12 amino acids. Per the germline V gene, CDR1 is SGHAT and CDR2 is FQNNGV. The CDR3 region has the DNA TGTGCCGGAGCCAGAGGGATCGGGGAGCTGTTTTTT. It translates to CAGARGIGELFF.

V gene TRBV25-1 combines with J gene TRBJ2-5; D uncertain. Germline CDR1 MGHDK, CDR2 SYGVNS. The CDR3 spans 15 residues. Trimming cost V 1 base and J 5 bases, with 14 bases left between them. This CDR3 reads CASSESTPQSETQYF. The DNA of the CDR3 is TGTGCCAGCAGTGAATCGACACCCCAGTCGGAGACCCAGTACTTC.

The chain has TRBV25-1 and TRBJ1-5; the match to TRBD1 covers 7 bases. The CDR3 has 13 residues. V lost 7 bases, J lost 6 bases, and 6 bases stayed unmatched. Germline V gene sequence: CDR1 MGHDK, CDR2 SYGVNS. CDR3 sequence: CASNDRVGQPQHF. CDR3 coding DNA: TGTGCCAGCAATGACAGGGTCGGTCAGCCCCAGCATTTT.

The rearrangement uses TRBV6-5 and TRBJ1-5; possible D gene TRBD1, 5 bases. This CDR3 is built from 15 residues. The germline CDR1 and CDR2 sequences are MNHEY and SVGAGI. Trimming left V 6 bases short and J 4 bases short, with 16 bases between. The CDR3 is CASRPPGEGNQPQHF. DNA for the CDR3: TGTGCCAGCAGACCCCCGGGGGAGGGAAATCAGCCCCAGCATTTT.

This chain connects TRBV5-5 to TRBJ1-5; tentative D call: TRBD1 (6 bases). CDR1 is SGHKS and CDR2 is YYEKEE in the germline V gene (reference sequence). This CDR3 is 16 amino acids long. Trimming took off 4 bases at V and 2 bases at J, with 16 bases between the two ends. CDR3 amino acids: CASSITGIGGNQPQHF. CDR3 coding DNA: TGTGCCAGCAGCATCACAGGGATAGGTGGCAATCAGCCCCAGCATTTT.

The CDR3 is CATGDSKNTEAFF. The CDR3 nucleotides are TGTGCCACAGGGGACAGTAAGAACACTGAAGCTTTCTTT. The rearrangement links TRBV19 to TRBJ1-1, with TRBD1 identical over 7 bases. The CDR3 runs to 13 residues. Germline lookup yields CDR1 LNHDA and CDR2 SQIVND (reference sequence). The V gene end was trimmed by 10 bases and the J gene end by 1 base; junction bases not matched to a gene: 6.

The chain links TRBV19 to TRBJ2-5; 8 positions match TRBD2. V lost 5 bases and J lost 2; bases outside the gene matches: 10. CDR3 length: 16 amino acids. Per the germline V gene, CDR1 is LNHDA and CDR2 is SQIVND (reference sequence). CDR3 amino acids: CASSQRGGGRQETQYF. Written as DNA, the CDR3 is TGTGCCAGTAGTCAGCGGGGCGGGGGGAGGCAAGAGACCCAGTACTTC.

The chain joins TRBV12-2 to TRBJ1-2; the table's D gene call, TRBD1, was not cross checked with the DNA. TRBV12-2 is a known pseudogene. There are 15 residues in the CDR3. The CDR3 reads CASRPQQDRASGYTF. In DNA form, the CDR3 reads TGTGCAAGTCGCCCCCAGCAGGACAGGGCTAGTGGCTACACCTTC.